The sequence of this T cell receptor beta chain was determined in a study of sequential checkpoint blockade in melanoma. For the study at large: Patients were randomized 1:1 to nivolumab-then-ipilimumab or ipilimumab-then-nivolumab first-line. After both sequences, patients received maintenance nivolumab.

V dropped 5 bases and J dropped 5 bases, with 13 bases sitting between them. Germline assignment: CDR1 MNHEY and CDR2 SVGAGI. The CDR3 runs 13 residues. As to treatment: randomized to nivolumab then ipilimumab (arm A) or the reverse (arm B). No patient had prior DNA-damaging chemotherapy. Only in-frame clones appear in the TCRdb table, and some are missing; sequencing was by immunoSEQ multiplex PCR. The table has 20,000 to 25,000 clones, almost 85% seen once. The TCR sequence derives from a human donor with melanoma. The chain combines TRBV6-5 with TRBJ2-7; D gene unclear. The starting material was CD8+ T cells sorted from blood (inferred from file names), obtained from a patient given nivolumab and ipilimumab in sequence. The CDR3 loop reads CASSESLRDEQYF. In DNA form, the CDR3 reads TGTGCCAGCAGTGAATCTTTACGGGACGAGCAGTACTTC.